Below, 12 T cell receptor beta chains from the same sample are listed, as sequenced in a study of blood T cell repertoires in COVID-19. Profiled with immunoSEQ multiplex PCR; TCRdb holds only in-frame clones, not every one. This table holds about 160,000 clones, over 80% found once. Sequencing was performed on peripheral blood. These receptors originate from a woman between 50 and 59 years old with acute or convalescent COVID-19.

V usage is TRBV9 and J usage is TRBJ1-1; 7 nucleotides align to TRBD1. Germline trimming cut 3 bases from V and 4 bases from J; bases unmatched to any gene: 6. Germline CDR1 is SGDLS and CDR2 is YYNGEE. This CDR3 region has 14 residues. CDR3 nucleotide sequence: TGTGCCAGCAGCGGAGGGGGCGCGGGCACTGAAGCTTTCTTT. This encodes CASSGGGAGTEAFF.

Only one count was recorded for this clone. The gene calls are TRBV2 and TRBJ1-1; D unclear. The CDR3 has 14 amino acids. Per germline, CDR1 SNHLY and CDR2 FYNNEI. V was trimmed by 6 bases and J by 2 bases, leaving 13 bases between them. CDR3 sequence (DNA): TGTGCCAGCAGAACGGGAGGGCGAAACACTGAAGCTTTCTTT. This sequence encodes CASRTGGRNTEAFF.

This clone was seen only once. The CDR3 nucleotides read TGTGCCAGCACCTTCCGGACAAAATATAATGAAAAACTGTTTTTT. Translation: CASTFRTKYNEKLFF. The J gene is TRBJ1-4, the V gene TRBV7-3, with TRBD1 as a possible D gene (5 bases). The CDR3 consists of 15 residues. The germline V gene has CDR1 SGHTA and CDR2 FQGTGA. V lost 7 bases, J lost 4 bases, and 16 bases lay in between.

The gene calls are TRBV2 and TRBJ1-2; D is unclear. Germline V lookup: CDR1 SNHLY, CDR2 FYNNEI. V gave up 7 bases and J gave up 3 bases, with 9 bases separating them. This CDR3 has 12 amino acids. In nucleotides, the CDR3 is TGTGCCAGCAACTTGGACTACTATGGCTACACCTTC. It is translated as CASNLDYYGYTF.

The chain links TRBV28 to TRBJ1-2; D not resolved. The CDR3 has 14 residues. Per the germline V gene, CDR1 is MDHEN and CDR2 is SYDVKM. V was clipped by 3 bases and J by 6 bases, with 14 bases between them. CDR3 DNA sequence: TGTGCCAGCAGTTTGCCTGGCTTCGTCGATGGCTACACCTTC. Translated, it gives CASSLPGFVDGYTF.

The gene calls are TRBV9 and TRBJ1-1; tentative D call: TRBD1 (5 bases). This CDR3 spans 14 amino acids. V was shortened by 1 base and J by 5 bases, with 12 bases between the two germline ends. Germline V gene sequence: CDR1 SGDLS, CDR2 YYNGEE. CDR3 DNA: TGTGCCAGCAGCGTAAGCGGGACCCTTACTGAAGCTTTCTTT. Encoded protein: CASSVSGTLTEAFF. The variable domain in full, with the rest retrieved from reference TRBV9 and TRBJ1-1, is DSGVTQTPKHLITATGQRVTLRCSPRSGDLSVYWYQQSLDQGLQFLIQYYNGEERAKGNILERFSAQQFPDLHSELNLSSLELGDSALYFCASSVSGTLTEAFFGQGTRLTVV.

The chain uses TRBV15 and TRBJ2-1; 8 nucleotides agree with TRBD2. This CDR3 has 18 residues. Germline CDR1 and CDR2: LNHNV and YYDKDF (reference sequence). Trimming removed 0 bases from V and 4 bases from J; junction bases left unmatched: 11. CDR3 coding DNA: TGTGCCACCAGCAGAGACCCTTCTTTAGCGGGGCAATACAATGAGCAGTTCTTC. Its translation is CATSRDPSLAGQYNEQFF.

The rearrangement joins TRBV30 to TRBJ1-2; D not resolved. V was clipped by 2 bases and J by 4 bases, with 11 bases between them. This CDR3 is 13 amino acids long. The V gene's germline CDR1 is GTSNPN and CDR2 SVGIG (reference sequence). The chain's CDR3 is CAWSLGTGYGYTF. In nucleotides, the CDR3 is TGTGCCTGGAGTTTAGGTACGGGCTATGGCTACACCTTC. The whole variable domain, filled in from reference TRBV30 and TRBJ1-2, reads SQTIHQWPATLVQPVGSPLSLECTVEGTSNPNLYWYRQAAGRGLQLLFYSVGIGQISSEVPQNLSASRPQDRQFILSSKKLLLSDSGFYLCAWSLGTGYGYTFGSGTRLTVV.

V and J are TRBV4-3 and TRBJ1-6; weak D call: TRBD1 (5 bases). The CDR3 sequence is 17 residues long. Between the trimmed V and J ends, which lost 0 bases and 4 bases, there was a span of 13 bases. CDR1 is LGHNA and CDR2 is YSLEER in the germline V gene. The CDR3 nucleotides are TGCGCCAGCAGCCAAGATGTGGCAGGGCCATATAATTCACCCCTCCACTTT. This sequence encodes CASSQDVAGPYNSPLHF.

The chain uses TRBV5-8 and TRBJ1-1; the D gene is possibly TRBD1 (6 bases). V lost 4 bases and J lost 5, with 15 bases in between. Germline V gene lookup returns CDR1 SGHTS and CDR2 YDEGEE. CDR3 length: 14 residues. The CDR3 spells CASSHQGGTTEAFF. CDR3 sequence (DNA): TGTGCCAGCAGCCACCAAGGGGGAACGACTGAAGCTTTCTTT.

V is TRBV4-3 and J is TRBJ1-2, with 7 bases identical to TRBD1. There are 14 residues in the CDR3. V gave up 4 bases and J gave up 4 bases; unmatched junction bases: 6. The V gene's germline CDR1 is LGHNA and CDR2 YSLEER. CDR3 in amino acids: CASSPGQLSYGYTF. The CDR3 DNA sequence: TGCGCCAGCAGCCCGGGACAGCTATCCTATGGCTACACCTTC.

The chain is built from TRBV6-5 and TRBJ1-1; no firm D call. V lost 2 bases and J lost 8, with 9 bases in between. Germline V gives CDR1 MNHEY, CDR2 SVGAGI. The CDR3 has 12 residues. The DNA for the CDR3 is TGTGCCAGCAGTTACGAGGGCAGGGAAGCTTTCTTT. It specifies CASSYEGREAFF.